This T cell receptor beta chain stems from a study of response to subunit inactivated influenza vaccine. Via MiXCR, TCRdb re-called the RT-PCR reads, giving one row per CDR3 protein. The repertoire includes a few hundred thousand distinct CDR3 sequences, around 11% of them detected once, and approximately 11% sits in the top ten. Trimming took 4 bases from V and 1 from J, leaving 13 bases between them. Per the germline V gene, CDR1 is MGHRA and CDR2 is YSYEKL. This CDR3 region has 15 residues. These data are also associated with another study on T cells expressing NK-cell markers. That source adds: Beta-chain TCR cDNA was generated via 5'RACE template switching with UMIs. Several of the experiments relied on an anti-gamma-delta TCR antibody so that only alpha-beta TCR T cells were sorted. Certain NKG2C+ T cell clones were expanded, and their HCMV specificity remained unclear.

The clonotype originates from a man aged 45-65 years who received an inactivated influenza vaccine. The chain is built from TRBV4-1 and TRBJ1-2; D is unclear. Sample: PBMCs from blood, taken on the day of vaccination. CDR3 nucleotide sequence: TGCGCCAGCAGCCCCTCCGAGGGCCTTAACTATGGCTACACCTTC. The encoded protein is CASSPSEGLNYGYTF.